The 21 T cell receptor beta chains below come from one sample, sequenced in a study of T cell clones after liver transplantation. This table comes from immunoSEQ multiplex PCR, and its TCRdb copy is limited to in-frame clones, with some not included. Here the sample spans around 71,000 clones, 80% being singletons. Sequences were derived from CD4+ T cells from blood, sampled 12 months after liver transplant. These receptors were obtained from a human patient who received a liver transplant. Some T cells may be graft donor cells.

The chain recombines TRBV7-2 with TRBJ2-7; 7 bases are shared with TRBD2. After removal of 5 bases from V and 5 bases from J, the junction contained 15 bases not matched to a gene. Per the germline V gene, CDR1 is SGHTA and CDR2 is FQGNSA. This CDR3 comprises 16 residues. The CDR3 sequence: CASSRRVAGDRNEQYF. In DNA form, the CDR3 reads TGTGCCAGCAGCCGTCGAGTGGCGGGAGACCGAAACGAGCAGTACTTC.

This chain connects TRBV19 to TRBJ2-1, with D unresolved. Trimming removed 8 bases from V and 0 bases from J, with 14 bases in between. The CDR3 covers 15 residues. CDR1 and CDR2 from the germline V gene are LNHDA and SQIVND (reference sequence). DNA for the CDR3: TGTGCCAGTGGCCCGGGTTACACCTCCTACAATGAGCAGTTCTTC. Protein product: CASGPGYTSYNEQFF.

This sequence joins TRBV27 and TRBJ1-1; 8 bases line up with TRBD1. The germline gives CDR1 MNHEY, CDR2 SMNVEV (reference sequence). V gave up 7 bases and J gave up 5 bases; unmatched junction bases: 9. The length of the CDR3 is 14 residues. The CDR3 DNA follows: TGTGCCAGCAAGGCCAGGGGGCGATATACTGAAGCTTTCTTT. As protein: CASKARGRYTEAFF.

J is TRBJ2-7 and V is TRBV19, with TRBD2 as a possible D gene (6 bases). CDR3 length equals 15 residues. CDR1 is LNHDA and CDR2 is SQIVND in the germline V gene (reference sequence). With 4 bases removed from V and 3 bases from J, the gap between germline ends came to 16 bases. Written as DNA, the CDR3 is TGTGCCAGTAGTAGGACCAGACTAGAGAACTACGAGCAGTACTTC. Residues: CASSRTRLENYEQYF.

This chain connects TRBV28 to TRBJ1-1; no firm D call. The V and J ends lost 2 bases and 1 base respectively, with 11 bases between them. The CDR3 consists of 15 residues. The germline V gene encodes CDR1 MDHEN and CDR2 SYDVKM. The CDR3 reads CASSLIVGPNTEAFF. CDR3 coding DNA: TGTGCCAGCAGTTTAATCGTAGGTCCGAACACTGAAGCTTTCTTT.

This clone was counted a few times. The J gene is TRBJ2-1, the V gene TRBV5-1, with D perhaps TRBD1 (5 bases). V gave up 4 bases and J gave up 2 bases, with 16 bases separating them. The CDR3 has 16 residues. Per germline, CDR1 SGHRS and CDR2 YFSETQ. CDR3 residues: CASSLLGHTAYNEQFF. For the CDR3, the DNA is TGCGCCAGCAGCCTCCTCGGACACACTGCCTACAATGAGCAGTTCTTC. Full variable domain (remainder filled in from reference TRBV5-1 and TRBJ2-1): KAGVTQTPRYLIKTRGQQVTLSCSPISGHRSVSWYQQTPGQGLQFLFEYFSETQRNKGNFPGRFSGRQFSNSRSEMNVSTLELGDSALYLCASSLLGHTAYNEQFFGPGTRLTVL.

The V call is TRBV5-4, the J call TRBJ1-2; D ambiguous. This CDR3 is built from 14 residues. Germline values: CDR1 SGHNT, CDR2 YYREEE (reference sequence). Trimming removed 1 base at V and 5 bases at J, with 12 bases between. The CDR3 loop reads CASSLKGIGYGYTF. CDR3 DNA sequence: TGTGCCAGCAGCTTGAAGGGCATAGGTTATGGCTACACCTTC.

V is TRBV5-1 and J is TRBJ1-1; D is undetermined. This CDR3 is built from 17 residues. The V end lost 1 base, the J end lost 0 bases, and 16 bases lay between the germline ends. The V gene's germline CDR1 is SGHRS and CDR2 YFSETQ. The CDR3 loop is CASSLSGRSHMNTEAFF. CDR3 in DNA: TGCGCCAGCAGCTTGTCGGGCAGGAGCCACATGAACACTGAAGCTTTCTTT. The full variable domain, in which reference TRBV5-1 and TRBJ1-1 provide the parts outside the CDR3, is KAGVTQTPRYLIKTRGQQVTLSCSPISGHRSVSWYQQTPGQGLQFLFEYFSETQRNKGNFPGRFSGRQFSNSRSEMNVSTLELGDSALYLCASSLSGRSHMNTEAFFGQGTRLTVV.

The chain is built from TRBV28 and TRBJ2-4, with a tentative D call TRBD1 (5 bases). This CDR3 is built from 16 residues. Per the germline V gene, CDR1 is MDHEN and CDR2 is SYDVKM. Trimming stripped 6 bases from V and 0 bases from J, with 15 bases between. The CDR3 sequence: CASSSDRQLAKNIQYF. In nucleotides, the CDR3 is TGTGCCAGCAGCTCCGACAGACAGTTAGCCAAAAACATTCAGTACTTC.

The V gene is TRBV29-1, the J gene TRBJ1-2, with 7 bases lining up with TRBD1. V lost 7 bases and J lost 3; bases outside the gene matches: 2. Germline CDR1 is SQVTM and CDR2 is ANQGSEA. CDR3 size: 11 residues. For the CDR3, the DNA is TGCAGCGCCGGACAGGACTATGGCTACACCTTC. Translation gives CSAGQDYGYTF.

The genes are TRBV28 and TRBJ2-7; 9 bases are shared with TRBD2. The CDR3 extends over 15 amino acids. The V gene end was trimmed by 2 bases and the J gene end by 4 bases; junction bases not matched to a gene: 6. Germline assignment: CDR1 MDHEN and CDR2 SYDVKM. The CDR3 DNA reads TGTGCCAGCAGTTTAGGGGGTAGCGGGAGTTACGAGCAGTACTTC. This codes for CASSLGGSGSYEQYF.

This clone was found once. The chain links TRBV5-6 to TRBJ2-5, with D hard to call. The CDR3 totals 14 residues. CDR1 SGHDT and CDR2 YYEEEE come from the germline V gene. V was trimmed by 3 bases and J by 5 bases, leaving 14 bases between them. In DNA form, the CDR3 reads TGTGCCAGCAGCTCCGCCTCCGCCAAGGAGACCCAGTACTTC. As protein: CASSSASAKETQYF.

This chain joins TRBV29-1 and TRBJ2-1, with D uncertain. The CDR3 covers 13 residues. Germline loops: CDR1 SQVTM, CDR2 ANQGSEA. V gave up 0 bases and J gave up 8 bases, with 11 bases separating them. CDR3 loop: CSVEESRSDEQFF. The CDR3 DNA is TGCAGCGTTGAAGAATCTAGGAGCGATGAGCAGTTCTTC.

The chain recombines TRBV28 with TRBJ1-3, with 8 bases fitting TRBD1. Germline V gives CDR1 MDHEN, CDR2 SYDVKM. The length of the CDR3 is 15 residues. V dropped 6 bases and J dropped 0; count of bases not matched to a gene: 4. The CDR3 DNA is TGTGCCAGCAGCCCACAGGGGGGCTCTGGAAACACCATATATTTT. Protein: CASSPQGGSGNTIYF. The full variable domain, rest sourced from reference TRBV28 and TRBJ1-3, is DVKVTQSSRYLVKRTGEKVFLECVQDMDHENMFWYRQDPGLGLRLIYFSYDVKMKEKGDIPEGYSVSREKKERFSLILESASTNQTSMYLCASSPQGGSGNTIYFGEGSWLTVV.

CDR3 residues: CASYRVSETQYF. The CDR3 coding sequence is TGTGCCAGTTACAGGGTATCCGAGACCCAGTACTTC. The V gene is TRBV2, the J gene TRBJ2-5, with a possible D match to TRBD1 (6 bases). V lost 9 bases, J lost 5 bases, and 13 bases lay in between. CDR1 is SNHLY, CDR2 FYNNEI, per germline. The CDR3 spans 12 residues.

The rearrangement links TRBV18 to TRBJ2-3; TRBD1 matches at 10 bases. Germline V CDR1 and CDR2: KGHSH, LQKENI. V dropped 3 bases and J dropped 4; count of bases not matched to a gene: 1. The CDR3 spans 14 residues. The CDR3: CASSPGQGPDTQYF. For the CDR3, the DNA is TGTGCCAGCTCACCGGGACAGGGGCCAGATACGCAGTATTTT.

This sequence joins TRBV10-2 and TRBJ1-1, with unresolved D. The CDR3 has 13 amino acids. Trimming stripped 3 bases from V and 3 bases from J, with 8 bases between. Looked up from germline, CDR1 is WSHSY and CDR2 is SAAADI. The CDR3 DNA follows: TGCGCCAGCAGTGAAAACACGGACACTGAAGCTTTCTTT. Residues: CASSENTDTEAFF.

This clone has only a few counts. The J gene is TRBJ2-7, the V gene TRBV10-3, with D unresolved. Trimming pared 6 bases from V and 2 bases from J, leaving 14 bases between. From germline, CDR1 is ENHRY and CDR2 SYGVKD. The CDR3 contains 14 residues. CDR3 in amino acids: CAIRMTRYPYEQYF. CDR3 sequence (DNA): TGTGCCATCAGAATGACCCGCTACCCCTACGAGCAGTACTTC.

The chain employs TRBV5-1 and TRBJ2-1; perhaps TRBD1 as D (5 bases). Germline V CDR1 and CDR2: SGHRS, YFSETQ. This CDR3 spans 15 amino acids. V lost 0 bases and J 5 bases, leaving 12 bases between the germline ends. The CDR3 coding sequence is TGCGCCAGCAGCTTGGTGGGGCCTTCTCACAATGAGCAGTTCTTC. It specifies CASSLVGPSHNEQFF.

This sequence joins TRBV19 and TRBJ2-5; tentatively, D is TRBD2 (6 bases). Trimming removed 8 bases from V and 1 base from J, with 17 bases in between. CDR1 LNHDA and CDR2 SQIVND come from the germline V gene (reference sequence). CDR3 length equals 15 residues. CDR3 protein: CASALGGNLQETQYF. Written as DNA, the CDR3 is TGTGCCAGTGCTCTTGGGGGGAACCTCCAAGAGACCCAGTACTTC.

The CDR3 loop is CASSPRLTNTEAFF. DNA of the CDR3: TGTGCCAGCAGCCCGCGGTTGACGAACACTGAAGCTTTCTTT. The chain uses TRBV11-2 and TRBJ1-1; D call uncertain. Per the germline V gene, CDR1 is SGHAT and CDR2 is FQNNGV. The CDR3 length is 14 residues. Trimming removed 5 bases at V and 1 base at J, with 11 bases between.